These T cell receptor beta chains were read from a single sample in a study of prognosis after radiotherapy for stage I lung cancer. One entry per CDR3 protein results from TCRdb running MiXCR on the multiplex PCR reads. The table lists tens of thousands of distinct CDR3 sequences, approximately 30% of them singletons, with approximately 8.3% in the top ten. This specimen was PBMCs, taken before or after stereotactic body radiation therapy (not recorded which). The receptor source for this set is a donor aged 50 or older with non-small cell lung cancer. CDR3s include the opening cysteine and the closing phenylalanine or tryptophan. The order of the fields is CDR3 DNA, CDR3 protein, V gene, clone size, D gene, J gene. A D gene is named only where the DNA matches it firmly. Not all rows give a size; the values are once, few, many and, for expanded clones, a class.

cdr3_nt: TGTGCCAGCAGCTCACACCCCAGGGGGAGAACCGGGGAGCTGTTTTTT; cdr3_aa: CASSSHPRGRTGELFF; v_call: TRBV7-3; clone_size: NA; d_call: TRBD1; j_call: TRBJ2-2
cdr3_nt: TGTGCCAGCAGTTCACTAGGAACTAACACCGGGGAGCTGTTTTTT; cdr3_aa: CASSSLGTNTGELFF; v_call: TRBV6-2/TRBV6-3; clone_size: many; d_call: NA; j_call: TRBJ2-2
cdr3_nt: TGTGCCAGCAGCTCCGGAGGGGGCTTGAGCAATCAGCCCCAGCATTTT; cdr3_aa: CASSSGGGLSNQPQHF; v_call: TRBV6-2/TRBV6-3; clone_size: many; d_call: TRBD1; j_call: TRBJ1-5
cdr3_nt: TGCAGTGCATCGGGACTTAGCACAGATACGCAGTATTTT; cdr3_aa: CSASGLSTDTQYF; v_call: TRBV20-1; clone_size: many; d_call: NA; j_call: TRBJ2-3
cdr3_nt: TGTGCCATCAGTGACCACCTGGCGCGTCTCGATAAAGCTTTCTTT; cdr3_aa: CAISDHLARLDKAFF; v_call: TRBV10-3; clone_size: many; d_call: NA; j_call: TRBJ1-1
cdr3_nt: TGTGCCAGCAGCCAAGGACCCCGGGGGACGACCATATATTTT; cdr3_aa: CASSQGPRGTTIYF; v_call: TRBV3-1; clone_size: many; d_call: NA; j_call: TRBJ1-3
cdr3_nt: TGTGCCACCAGCAGGGATGCGGGAGGACGGAGGCGCACAGATACGCAGTATTTT; cdr3_aa: CATSRDAGGRRRTDTQYF; v_call: TRBV15; clone_size: many; d_call: TRBD2; j_call: TRBJ2-3
cdr3_nt: TGTGCCAGCAGCATTAGACTAGCGGGACATAATGAGCAGTTCTTC; cdr3_aa: CASSIRLAGHNEQFF; v_call: TRBV7-9; clone_size: many; d_call: TRBD2; j_call: TRBJ2-1
cdr3_nt: TGTGCCAGCAGCTCGCAGTGGGTCGCCTCACCCCTCCACTTC; cdr3_aa: CASSSQWVASPLHF; v_call: TRBV7-3; clone_size: NA; d_call: NA; j_call: TRBJ1-6
cdr3_nt: TGTGCCAGCATCCTACCTTCTGAGCGGGAGGAAACCTCTGGGGCCAACGTCCCGACTTTC; cdr3_aa: CASILPSEREETSGANVPTF; v_call: TRBV7-9; clone_size: NA; d_call: TRBD2; j_call: TRBJ2-6
cdr3_nt: TGTGCCAGTAGCCCTAGCCCGTACAGACAAGAGACCCAGTACTTC; cdr3_aa: CASSPSPYRQETQYF; v_call: TRBV5-4; clone_size: NA; d_call: NA; j_call: TRBJ2-5
cdr3_nt: TGTGCCAGCAGCACACAGGGGGGAAACACCATATATTTT; cdr3_aa: CASSTQGGNTIYF; v_call: TRBV7-2; clone_size: many; d_call: TRBD1; j_call: TRBJ1-3
cdr3_nt: TGTGCCAGCAGTCCCGAAGTTAATGAGAGGCCCCTCCACTTT; cdr3_aa: CASSPEVNERPLHF; v_call: TRBV6-1; clone_size: NA; d_call: NA; j_call: TRBJ1-6
cdr3_nt: TGTGCCAGCAGCCCCAGGGGACTAGCGGGCCTCAAGGGCACCGGGGAGCTGTTTTTT; cdr3_aa: CASSPRGLAGLKGTGELFF; v_call: TRBV11-3; clone_size: medium-sized; d_call: TRBD2; j_call: TRBJ2-2
cdr3_nt: TGTGCCAGCAGCTCCCAGGGCGGTGGTTTAGCGGAAACCTACAATGAGCAGTTCTTC; cdr3_aa: CASSSQGGGLAETYNEQFF; v_call: TRBV7-9; clone_size: many; d_call: NA; j_call: TRBJ2-1